This record concerns one T cell receptor (beta chain) sequence. What it binds is unknown. This table comes from immunoSEQ multiplex PCR, and its TCRdb copy is limited to in-frame clones, with some not included. This sample yields about 83,000 clones, of which 75% to 90% are seen a single time; more than 2% belongs to the top ten. This sample was included in a study of radiation and T cells in renal cell carcinoma. Findings and limits, study-wide: In blood, top tumor clones expanded by 2 weeks, shrinking by 4.

Specified time point: blood 4 weeks post-SBRT, at nephrectomy. Treatment reported: 15 Gy SBRT to primary tumor, nephrectomy 4 weeks later. Nephrectomy followed 15 Gy stereotactic body radiation by 4 weeks. The tumor was a clear cell renal cell carcinoma. The CDR3 is 16 amino acids. V lost 0 bases to trimming and J lost 0 bases, with 12 bases between them. Germline V lookup: CDR1 SGHRS, CDR2 YFSETQ. Sequencing used blood, obtained from a patient whose treatment included radiotherapy and nephrectomy. This sequence originates from a woman aged 55-75 years with renal cell carcinoma. The V gene is TRBV5-1, the J gene TRBJ1-1, with D possibly being TRBD1 (6 bases). The CDR3 DNA follows: TGCGCCAGCAGCTTGGGTTGGACAGCAATGAACACTGAAGCTTTCTTT. This translates into CASSLGWTAMNTEAFF.